This TCR beta chain was profiled in a study of T cells in Graves' hyperthyroidism and ophthalmopathy. RNA transcripts yielded amplified TCR beta CDR3 regions. First-round RT-PCR of the TCR CDR3 relied on the HTBI primer set. MiXCR, run by TCRdb on the multiplex PCR reads, gives a single entry per CDR3 protein. The profile shows approximately 870,000 distinct CDR3 sequences, 35% to 40% of them singletons. Germline V gives CDR1 SQVTM, CDR2 ANQGSEA. The junction had 3 bases not matched to a gene; V was cut back by 4 bases and J by 0 bases. This CDR3 contains 14 residues. This clonotype was observed at least ten times. The antigen remains undetermined. Study observations and caveats: Most thyroid clonotypes expanded above 0.001 were also detected in blood.

The definition of stable Graves' hyperthyroidism was no ophthalmopathy progression within 18 months. The study excluded patients with uncontrolled infection, other autoimmune disease, pregnancy or lactation. The TCR originated in a man younger than 35 with Graves' hyperthyroidism. V usage is TRBV29-1 and J usage is TRBJ1-2, with TRBD1 identical over 9 bases. Sequenced sample: blood. This CDR3 is CSVVGQGPNYGYTF. CDR3 bases: TGCAGCGTTGTTGGACAGGGGCCTAACTATGGCTACACCTTC.